This T cell receptor beta chain was recorded in a study of T cells in narcolepsy. Broader study findings: Reportedly, autoreactive clonotypes were serially detected in patients' blood but not controls'.

Clones were sequenced by immunoSEQ multiplex PCR, and TCRdb holds only the in-frame ones, with some missing. Of just over 20,000 clones in the sample, roughly nine tenths were seen once. On this clone itself: Antigen: not known.

V was cut by 4 bases and J by 0 bases, with 15 bases left in between. Germline V gene lookup returns CDR1 SGDLS and CDR2 YYNGEE. The CDR3 totals 16 residues. The chain joins TRBV9 to TRBJ2-3, with D uncertain. Sequencing was done on a sample of CD45RA- memory CD4+ T cells from PBMCs. This sequence originates from a human donor with narcolepsy. The CDR3 region has the DNA TGTGCCAGCAGCCTACAGCCGGGCGGCAGCACAGATACGCAGTATTTT. It yields the protein CASSLQPGGSTDTQYF.